This note documents a single T cell receptor (beta chain) sequence. The antigen it recognizes is unknown. No clone much larger than this one lies a single base away; base qualities are absent. The time point label of this sample denotes: week 23, last vaccination. Each vaccine dose was 300 ug of a 20-mer mutant IDH1 peptide in Montanide, given subcutaneously with topical imiquimod. All donors had newly diagnosed IDH1-mutant astrocytomas of WHO grade 3 or 4 that showed loss of nuclear ATRX. The samples were drawn from NOA16, a multicentre, single-arm, open-label phase I trial in Germany that tested a mutant IDH1 peptide vaccine in humans for the first time. Genomic DNA for TCRB sequencing was extracted from EDTA blood using the DNeasy Blood and Tissue Kit. This sample stems from a study of a mutant IDH1 vaccine in newly diagnosed glioma (dated by TCRdb to about 2021). Regarding the complete study: Across visits V03 through V10, patients got a total of eight vaccinations, given in weeks 1, 3, 5, 7, 11, 15, 19 and 23. Vaccination started 4-6 weeks after radiotherapy alone, or was given together with temozolomide cycles in the groups whose treatment included chemotherapy. Of the roughly 30 treated patients, approximately 60% were male and 37.5% were female, and a mean age of roughly 41 years was recorded. Prior to enrollment, patients had been given standard therapy consisting of radiotherapy alone, temozolomide alone, or radiochemotherapy with temozolomide, with the combination given to most patients. Peripheral blood samples were drawn at six visits, namely V03 (baseline), V05, V07, V10, V12 and V13. For exploratory analyses, 25 to 30 treated patients had longitudinal TCRB deep sequencing done wherever samples were available.

Its CDR3 holds 16 amino acids, cysteine through phenylalanine. The only DNA kept is the CDR3, 48 bases in frame from the first base. V lost 4 bases and J lost 4 bases; the stretch between them is 18 bases long. Sequences SGHNT (CDR1) and YYREEE (CDR2) are obtained from the germline V gene (reference sequence). The library was obtained by the immunoSEQ multiplex PCR assay. Rearranged TCR beta chain sequences were amplified using the hsTCRB Kit according to the manufacturer's protocol. Sequencing of TCRB libraries was carried out on an Illumina MiSeq. Per the original workflow: Demultiplexing, trimming and gene mapping were performed with the kit vendor's proprietary platform. TCRdb's version of the immuneACCESS table is confined to in-frame rearrangements and falls short of the full clone set. An unresolved V gene accounts for under half of the shortfall where checked; the remainder is of unknown origin. For V, J and clone size, that table is used; D and trimming come from the DNA. This sample comprises under 45,000 clones, 70% to 85% of them detected only once. Over 2% of the sample rests with the top ten.

Paper-wide results and their limitations: The authors stated that sample limitations prevented analyses of patient blood samples from being reproduced. PBMC samples for TCRB deep sequencing were selected based on availability. No apparent relationship was observed between pseudoprogression and alterations in the top peripheral T cell clonotypes detected by TCRB sequencing. Immune responses induced by the vaccine were seen in more than 85% of patients across multiple MHC alleles.

Recombination joined TRBV5-4 with TRBJ2-1; possibly the D gene is TRBD2, per 6 matching bases. Sequences were derived from PBMCs, sampled from a glioma patient whose treatment included an IDH1 peptide vaccine. This receptor was identified in a woman aged 18-29 years with glioma. Some clones in this sample may be carry-over from other donors' samples. The CDR3 amino acid sequence is: CASSGNAGSAYNEQFF. In nucleotides, the sequence is TGTGCCAGCAGCGGTAACGCGGGGAGCGCATACAATGAGCAGTTCTTC.